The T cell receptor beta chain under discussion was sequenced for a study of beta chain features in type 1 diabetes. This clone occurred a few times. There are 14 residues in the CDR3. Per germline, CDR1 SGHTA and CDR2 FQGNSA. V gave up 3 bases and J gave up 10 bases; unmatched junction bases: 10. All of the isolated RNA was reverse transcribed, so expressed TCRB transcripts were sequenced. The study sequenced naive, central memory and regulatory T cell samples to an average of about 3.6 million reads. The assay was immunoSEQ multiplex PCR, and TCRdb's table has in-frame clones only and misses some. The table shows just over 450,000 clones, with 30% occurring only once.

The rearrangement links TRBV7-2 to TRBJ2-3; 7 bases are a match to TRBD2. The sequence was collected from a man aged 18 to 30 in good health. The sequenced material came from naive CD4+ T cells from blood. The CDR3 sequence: CASSLTGGSGSQYF. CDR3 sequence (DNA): TGTGCCAGCAGCTTGACCGGGGGGTCGGGGTCGCAGTATTTT.